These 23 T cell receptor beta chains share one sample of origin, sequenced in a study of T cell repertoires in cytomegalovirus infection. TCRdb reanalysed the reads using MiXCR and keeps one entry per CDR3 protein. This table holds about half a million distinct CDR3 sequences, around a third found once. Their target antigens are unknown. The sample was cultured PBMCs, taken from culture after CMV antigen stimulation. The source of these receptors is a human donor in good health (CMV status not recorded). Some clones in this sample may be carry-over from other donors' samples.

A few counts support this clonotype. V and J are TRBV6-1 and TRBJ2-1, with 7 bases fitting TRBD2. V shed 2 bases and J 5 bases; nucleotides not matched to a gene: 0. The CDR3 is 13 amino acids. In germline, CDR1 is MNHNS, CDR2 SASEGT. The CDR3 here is CASSELADNEQFF. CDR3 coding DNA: TGTGCCAGCAGTGAACTAGCGGACAATGAGCAGTTCTTC.

CDR3 DNA sequence: TGTGCCGTCAGGGACTCTGGGGCCAACGTCCTGACTTTC. Its translation: CAVRDSGANVLTF. The V call is TRBV6-2 or TRBV6-3, the J call TRBJ2-6; a weak D match, TRBD1 (5 bases). Per the germline V gene, CDR1 is MNHEY and CDR2 is SVGEGT. V shed 11 bases and J shed 0 bases, with 8 bases lying between them. This CDR3 is 13 amino acids long.

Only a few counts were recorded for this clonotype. The CDR3 nucleotides read TGTGCCAGTACCTTACACCGAGATCAGCCCCAGCATTTT. Its protein is CASTLHRDQPQHF. V usage is TRBV6-5 and J usage is TRBJ1-5; D remains ambiguous. This CDR3 has 13 amino acids. Germline CDR1 reads MNHEY; CDR2 reads SVGAGI. V lost 9 bases and J lost 5, with 14 bases in between.

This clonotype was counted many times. The CDR3 is CASSLALTGAGETQYF. The CDR3 DNA sequence: TGTGCCAGCAGCTTAGCTTTGACAGGGGCGGGGGAGACCCAGTACTTC. V usage is TRBV7-2 and J usage is TRBJ2-5; TRBD1 matches 8 bases. V shed 0 bases, J shed 5 bases, and the junction held 8 bases outside the gene matches. Germline-derived CDR1 and CDR2 are SGHTA and FQGNSA. The CDR3 is 16 amino acids.

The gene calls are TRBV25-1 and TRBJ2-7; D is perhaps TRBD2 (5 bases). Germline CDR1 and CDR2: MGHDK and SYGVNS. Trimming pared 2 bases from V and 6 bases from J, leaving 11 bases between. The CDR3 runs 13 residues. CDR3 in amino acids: CASSEVEGSEQYF. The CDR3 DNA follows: TGTGCCAGCAGTGAAGTAGAAGGGAGCGAGCAGTACTTC.

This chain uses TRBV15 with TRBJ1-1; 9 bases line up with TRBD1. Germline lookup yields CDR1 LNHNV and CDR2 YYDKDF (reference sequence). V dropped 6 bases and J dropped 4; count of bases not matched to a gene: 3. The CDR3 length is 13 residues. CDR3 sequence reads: CATRTGGGTEAFF. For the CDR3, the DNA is TGTGCCACCAGGACAGGGGGAGGCACTGAAGCTTTCTTT.

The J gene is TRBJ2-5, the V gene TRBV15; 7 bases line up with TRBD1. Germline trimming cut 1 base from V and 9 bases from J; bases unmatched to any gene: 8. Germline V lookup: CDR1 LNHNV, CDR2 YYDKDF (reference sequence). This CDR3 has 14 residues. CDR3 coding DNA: TGTGCCACCAGCAGAGCGTATCAGGGGGTTGCCCAGTACTTC. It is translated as CATSRAYQGVAQYF.

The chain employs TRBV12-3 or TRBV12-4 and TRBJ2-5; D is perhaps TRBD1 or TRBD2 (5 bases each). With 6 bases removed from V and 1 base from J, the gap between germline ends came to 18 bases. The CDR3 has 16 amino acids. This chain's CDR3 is CASSRHGATGQETQYF. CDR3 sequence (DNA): TGTGCCAGCAGCCGTCACGGGGCTACGGGCCAAGAGACCCAGTACTTC.

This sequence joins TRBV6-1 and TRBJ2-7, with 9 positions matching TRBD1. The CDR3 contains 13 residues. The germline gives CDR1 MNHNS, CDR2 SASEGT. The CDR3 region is CASSERTGVIKSV. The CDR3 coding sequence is TGTGCCAGCAGTGAAAGGACAGGGGTCATCAAGAGTGTC.

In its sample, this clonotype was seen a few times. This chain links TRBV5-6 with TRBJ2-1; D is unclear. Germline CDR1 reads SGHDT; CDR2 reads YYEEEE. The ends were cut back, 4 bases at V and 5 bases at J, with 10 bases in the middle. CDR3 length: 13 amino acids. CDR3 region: CASSLDWNNEQFF. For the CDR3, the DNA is TGTGCCAGCAGCCTAGACTGGAACAATGAGCAGTTCTTC. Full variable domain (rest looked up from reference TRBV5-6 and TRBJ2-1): DAGVTQSPTHLIKTRGQQVTLRCSPKSGHDTVSWYQQALGQGPQFIFQYYEEEERQRGNFPDRFSGHQFPNYSSELNVNALLLGDSALYLCASSLDWNNEQFFGPGTRLTVL.

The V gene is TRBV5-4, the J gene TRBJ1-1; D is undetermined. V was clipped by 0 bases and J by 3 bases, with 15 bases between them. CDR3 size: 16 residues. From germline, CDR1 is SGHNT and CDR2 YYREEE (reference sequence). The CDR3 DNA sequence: TGTGCCAGCAGCTTGGCCGGAGGGTATAGAGACACTGAAGCTTTCTTT. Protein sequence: CASSLAGGYRDTEAFF.

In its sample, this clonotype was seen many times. CDR3 bases: TGTGCCAGCAGCTCCGGAGCGGTCTACGAGCAGTACTTC. This gives the protein CASSSGAVYEQYF. This rearrangement joins TRBV7-8 to TRBJ2-7, with D possibly TRBD2 on 5 matching bases. CDR3 length: 13 residues. Looked up from germline, CDR1 is SGHVS and CDR2 is FQNEAQ. V lost 4 bases and J 3 bases, leaving 10 bases between the germline ends.

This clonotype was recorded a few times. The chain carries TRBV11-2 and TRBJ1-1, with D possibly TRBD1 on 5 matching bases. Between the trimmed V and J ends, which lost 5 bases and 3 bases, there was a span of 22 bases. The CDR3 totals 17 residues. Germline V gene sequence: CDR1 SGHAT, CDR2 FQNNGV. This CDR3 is CASSIAFEGMNYTEAFF. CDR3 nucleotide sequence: TGTGCCAGCAGCATAGCCTTCGAGGGGATGAATTACACTGAAGCTTTCTTT.

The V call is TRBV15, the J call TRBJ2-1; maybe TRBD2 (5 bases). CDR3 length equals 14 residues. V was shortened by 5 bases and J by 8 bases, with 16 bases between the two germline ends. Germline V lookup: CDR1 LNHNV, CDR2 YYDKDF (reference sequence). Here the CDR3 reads CATSVSGSMHEQFF. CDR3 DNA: TGTGCCACCAGCGTCAGCGGCAGCATGCATGAGCAGTTCTTC. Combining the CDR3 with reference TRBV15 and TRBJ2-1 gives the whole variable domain DAMVIQNPRYQVTQFGKPVTLSCSQTLNHNVMYWYQQKSSQAPKLLFHYYDKDFNNEADTPDNFQSRRPNTSFCFLDIRSPGLGDTAMYLCATSVSGSMHEQFFGPGTRLTVL.

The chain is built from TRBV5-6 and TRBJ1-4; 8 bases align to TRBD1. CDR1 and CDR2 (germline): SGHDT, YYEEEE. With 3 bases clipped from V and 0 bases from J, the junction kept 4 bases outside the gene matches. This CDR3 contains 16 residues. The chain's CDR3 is CASSWGTGSTNEKLFF. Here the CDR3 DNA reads TGTGCCAGCAGCTGGGGGACAGGTTCAACTAATGAAAAACTGTTTTTT.

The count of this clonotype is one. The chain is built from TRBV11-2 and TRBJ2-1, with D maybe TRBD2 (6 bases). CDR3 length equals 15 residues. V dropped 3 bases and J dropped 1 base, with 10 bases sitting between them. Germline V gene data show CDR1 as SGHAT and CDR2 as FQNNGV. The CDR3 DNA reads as TGTGCCAGCAGCTTTACCGGGGGATCCTACAATGAGCAGTTCTTC. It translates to CASSFTGGSYNEQFF.

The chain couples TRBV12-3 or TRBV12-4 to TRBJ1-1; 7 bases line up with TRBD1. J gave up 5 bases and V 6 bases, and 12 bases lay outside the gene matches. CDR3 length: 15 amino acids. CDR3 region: CASRSRTGDRTEAFF. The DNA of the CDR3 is TGTGCCAGCAGGTCTCGTACAGGGGATCGGACTGAAGCTTTCTTT.

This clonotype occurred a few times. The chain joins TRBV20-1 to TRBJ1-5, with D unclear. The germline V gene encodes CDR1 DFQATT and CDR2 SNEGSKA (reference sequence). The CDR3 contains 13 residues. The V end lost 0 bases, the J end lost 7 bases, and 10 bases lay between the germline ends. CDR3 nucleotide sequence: TGCAGTGCTAGAGATGGCTCATGGCAGCCCCAGCATTTT. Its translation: CSARDGSWQPQHF.

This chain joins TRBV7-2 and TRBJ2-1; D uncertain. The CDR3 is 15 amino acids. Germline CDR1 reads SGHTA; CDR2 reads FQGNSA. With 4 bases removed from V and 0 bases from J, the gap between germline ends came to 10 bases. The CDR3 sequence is CASSSGVDSYNEQFF. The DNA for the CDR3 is TGTGCCAGCAGCTCCGGCGTAGACTCCTACAATGAGCAGTTCTTC. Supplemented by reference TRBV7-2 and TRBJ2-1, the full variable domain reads GAGVSQSPSNKVTEKGKDVELRCDPISGHTALYWYRQSLGQGLEFLIYFQGNSAPDKSGLPSDRFSAERTGGSVSTLTIQRTQQEDSAVYLCASSSGVDSYNEQFFGPGTRLTVL.

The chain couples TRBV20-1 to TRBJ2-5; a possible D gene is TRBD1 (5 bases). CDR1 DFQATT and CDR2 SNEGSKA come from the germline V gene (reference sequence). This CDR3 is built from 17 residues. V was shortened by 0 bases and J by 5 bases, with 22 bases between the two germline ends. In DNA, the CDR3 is TGCAGTGCTAGAGAGGTCCGGCCGAGCGCTCCAGGGGAGACCCAGTACTTC. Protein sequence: CSAREVRPSAPGETQYF.

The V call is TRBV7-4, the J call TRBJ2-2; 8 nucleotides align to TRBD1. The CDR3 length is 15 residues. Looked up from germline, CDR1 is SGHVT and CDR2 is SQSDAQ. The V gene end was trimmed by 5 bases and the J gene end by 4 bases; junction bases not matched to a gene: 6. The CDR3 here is CASSPRDRSTGELFF. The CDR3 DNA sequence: TGTGCCAGCAGCCCTAGGGACAGGAGCACCGGGGAGCTGTTTTTT.

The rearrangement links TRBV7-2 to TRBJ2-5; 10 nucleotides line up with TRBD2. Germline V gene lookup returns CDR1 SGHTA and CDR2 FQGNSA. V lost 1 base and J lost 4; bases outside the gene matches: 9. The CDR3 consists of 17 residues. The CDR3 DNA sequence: TGTGCCAGCAGCTTAGGGGCTAGCGGGAGACTGGGAGAGACCCAGTACTTC. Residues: CASSLGASGRLGETQYF.

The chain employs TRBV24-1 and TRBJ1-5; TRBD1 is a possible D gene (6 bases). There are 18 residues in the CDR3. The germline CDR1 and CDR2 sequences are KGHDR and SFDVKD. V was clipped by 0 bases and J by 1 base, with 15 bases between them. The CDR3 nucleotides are TGTGCCACCAGTGATTTGCGGGGGGCAGAATGGAGCAATCAGCCCCAGCATTTT. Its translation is CATSDLRGAEWSNQPQHF.